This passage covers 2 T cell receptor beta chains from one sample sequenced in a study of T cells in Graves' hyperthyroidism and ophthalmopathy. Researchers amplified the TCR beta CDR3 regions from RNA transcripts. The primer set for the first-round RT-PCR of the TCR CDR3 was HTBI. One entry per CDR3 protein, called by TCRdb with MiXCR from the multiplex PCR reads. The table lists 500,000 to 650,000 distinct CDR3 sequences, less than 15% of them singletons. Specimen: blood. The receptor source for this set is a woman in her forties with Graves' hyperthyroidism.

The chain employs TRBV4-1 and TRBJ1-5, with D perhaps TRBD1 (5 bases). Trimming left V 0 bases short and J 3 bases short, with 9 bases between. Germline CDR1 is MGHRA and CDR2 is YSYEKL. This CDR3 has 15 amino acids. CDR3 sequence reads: CASSQEGRINQPQHF. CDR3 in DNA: TGCGCCAGCAGCCAAGAGGGACGGATCAATCAGCCCCAGCATTTT.

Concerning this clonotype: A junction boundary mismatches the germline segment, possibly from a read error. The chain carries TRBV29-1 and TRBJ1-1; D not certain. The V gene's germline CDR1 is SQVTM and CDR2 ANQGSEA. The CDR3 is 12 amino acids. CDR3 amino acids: CSIEVTAAEAFF. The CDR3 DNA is TGCAGCATTGAAGTAACAGCGGCTGAAGCTTTCTTT. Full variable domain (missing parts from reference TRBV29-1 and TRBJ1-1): SAVISQKPSRDICQRGTSLTIQCQVDSQVTMMFWYRQQPGQSLTLIATANQGSEATYESGFVIDKFPISRPNLTFSTLTVSNMSPEDSSIYLCSIEVTAAEAFFGQGTRLTVV.